These 27 T cell receptor beta chains originate from one sample sequenced in a study of blood T cells in healthy people across ages. A second roughly 7 to 12 cycle PCR used barcoded and J-beta primers. TCRdb analysed the 5' RACE reads with MiXCR anew, one entry per CDR3 protein. The sample shows 1.4 million or so distinct CDR3 sequences, 35% to 45% of them seen only once. Sequencing used blood. All receptors come from a woman aged 18-29 years in good health.

The chain links TRBV6-5 to TRBJ1-6; D not resolved. Germline CDR1 is MNHEY and CDR2 is SVGAGI. V was cut by 0 bases and J by 13 bases, with 10 bases left in between. The CDR3 length is 13 residues. CDR3 in amino acids: CASSYSDRVPLHF. CDR3 coding DNA: TGTGCCAGCAGTTACTCTGATCGGGTCCCCCTCCACTTT.

The chain couples TRBV10-3 to TRBJ2-3; TRBD2 matches at 9 bases. The V and J ends lost 8 bases and 6 bases, in that order; junction bases with no gene match: 6. The CDR3 loop spans 13 amino acids. Looked up from germline, CDR1 is ENHRY and CDR2 is SYGVKD. The CDR3 loop reads CAIGLAIPDTQYF. CDR3 coding DNA: TGTGCCATCGGACTAGCGATTCCCGATACGCAGTATTTT.

The rearrangement links TRBV7-2 to TRBJ2-1; D is uncertain. Trimming took 0 bases from V and 9 from J, leaving 12 bases between them. The CDR3 is 14 residues long. Germline CDR1 is SGHTA and CDR2 is FQGNSA. CDR3 loop: CASSLATASREQFF. CDR3 DNA sequence: TGTGCCAGCAGCTTAGCGACCGCTTCACGTGAGCAGTTCTTC.

V is TRBV30 and J is TRBJ1-5; D is possibly TRBD1 (5 bases). V was clipped by 1 base and J by 7 bases, with 11 bases between them. CDR1 is GTSNPN, CDR2 SVGIG, per germline (reference sequence). The CDR3 loop spans 13 amino acids. As DNA, the CDR3 is TGTGCCTGGAGTGGAGGGACGCACCAGCCCCAGCATTTT. Protein product: CAWSGGTHQPQHF.

This chain uses TRBV5-1 with TRBJ1-2, with D possibly being TRBD1 (5 bases). Germline V CDR1 and CDR2: SGHRS, YFSETQ. V lost 2 bases and J 6 bases, leaving 8 bases between the germline ends. The CDR3 contains 12 residues. DNA for the CDR3: TGCGCCAGCAGCTTCCGGGGCAATGGCTACACCTTC. It codes for CASSFRGNGYTF. Full variable domain (remainder filled in from reference TRBV5-1 and TRBJ1-2): KAGVTQTPRYLIKTRGQQVTLSCSPISGHRSVSWYQQTPGQGLQFLFEYFSETQRNKGNFPGRFSGRQFSNSRSEMNVSTLELGDSALYLCASSFRGNGYTFGSGTRLTVV.

For this clonotype: A clone one base away is much larger, so this may be a read error. The chain joins TRBV9 to TRBJ2-5, with 9 bases that match TRBD2. V lost 0 bases to trimming and J lost 11 bases; unmatched junction nucleotides: 14. The CDR3 consists of 16 residues. Germline-derived CDR1 and CDR2 are SGDLS and YYNGEE. CDR3 in DNA: TGTGCCAGCAGCGTAGAAGCGGGAGGTGGTAGCAATGAGCAGTACTTC. This sequence encodes CASSVEAGGGSNEQYF.

This clonotype was counted between two and nine times. The chain recombines TRBV7-2 with TRBJ1-4, with 7 nucleotides matching TRBD1. V gave up 0 bases and J gave up 8 bases; unmatched junction bases: 6. Germline lookup yields CDR1 SGHTA and CDR2 FQGNSA. The CDR3 contains 15 residues. CDR3 nucleotide sequence: TGTGCCAGCAGCTTAGCGGGACAGAGGGCCGAAAAACTGTTTTTT. It encodes CASSLAGQRAEKLFF.

This chain links TRBV7-9 with TRBJ1-2; the D is unclear. In germline, CDR1 is SEHNR, CDR2 FQNEAQ (reference sequence). V shed 3 bases and J shed 0 bases, with 11 bases lying between them. This CDR3 comprises 15 residues. CDR3 loop: CASSFKEISNYGYTF. The CDR3 coding sequence is TGTGCCAGCAGCTTTAAGGAGATCTCTAACTATGGCTACACCTTC.

The sample holds a few counts of this clonotype. The rearrangement links TRBV6-1 to TRBJ1-2, with D possibly TRBD1 on 5 matching bases. The germline gives CDR1 MNHNS, CDR2 SASEGT. The CDR3 consists of 16 residues. Trimming shortened V by 8 bases and J by 4 bases, and 23 bases separated the two germline ends. CDR3 nucleotide sequence: TGTGCCAGCGAAACATCCGGGGCAACAAGTAGCTATGGCTACACCTTC. It specifies CASETSGATSSYGYTF.

The chain uses TRBV27 and TRBJ2-3; possibly TRBD1 for D (6 bases). V was trimmed by 7 bases and J by 4 bases, leaving 18 bases between them. Germline CDR1 is MNHEY and CDR2 is SMNVEV (reference sequence). This CDR3 is built from 15 residues. The CDR3 reads CASKRFGRGSDTQYF. The CDR3 DNA follows: TGTGCCAGCAAACGGTTCGGCAGGGGATCAGATACGCAGTATTTT.

The J gene is TRBJ2-1, the V gene TRBV7-2; 7 nucleotides line up with TRBD2. Germline V lookup: CDR1 SGHTA, CDR2 FQGNSA. The CDR3 loop spans 13 amino acids. V trimming: 5 bases; J trimming: 10 bases; junction bases outside the gene matches: 8. CDR3 DNA: TGTGCCAGCAGCGGAGATACGGGACTAGAGCAGTTCTTC. Its protein is CASSGDTGLEQFF.

In regard to this clonotype: Germline is not matched at one junction end, which may reflect a read error. The chain carries TRBV5-4 and TRBJ2-5, with a possible D match to TRBD1 (6 bases). Germline values: CDR1 SGHNT, CDR2 YYREEE (reference sequence). The CDR3 loop spans 15 amino acids. Written as DNA, the CDR3 is TGTGCCGGCAGCATCAGTACAGGGTTCCAAGAGACCCAGTACTTC. Residues: CAGSISTGFQETQYF. Full variable domain (remainder filled in from reference TRBV5-4 and TRBJ2-5): ETGVTQSPTHLIKTRGQQVTLRCSSQSGHNTVSWYQQALGQGPQFIFQYYREEENGRGNFPPRFSGLQFPNYSSELNVNALELDDSALYLCAGSISTGFQETQYFGPGTRLLVL.

V and J are TRBV6-7 and TRBJ2-7, with 7 positions matching TRBD1. Being an ORF, TRBV6-7 has a function that is uncertain. CDR3 length: 16 amino acids. Trimming took 5 bases from V and 3 from J; bases not matched to a gene: 13. As DNA, the CDR3 is TGTGCCAGCAGTCGCTCTTTCGGGACAGCGATCTACGAGCAGTACTTC. Translated, it gives CASSRSFGTAIYEQYF.

The V gene is TRBV4-3, the J gene TRBJ1-1; 9 bases match TRBD1. Per germline, CDR1 LGHNA and CDR2 YSLEER. Trimming at V came to 6 bases and at J to 6 bases, leaving 14 bases not matched to a gene. This CDR3 comprises 16 residues. The CDR3 here is CASSPGTGIGRPEAFF. The DNA for the CDR3 is TGCGCCAGCAGTCCTGGGACAGGGATCGGTCGGCCTGAAGCTTTCTTT.

Only a few counts were recorded for this clonotype. This chain links TRBV11-3 with TRBJ1-2; weak D call: TRBD1 (5 bases). V lost 2 bases, J lost 4 bases, and 14 bases lay in between. CDR1 is SGHNT and CDR2 is YENEEA in the germline V gene. The CDR3 is 15 residues long. DNA of the CDR3: TGTGCCAGCAGCTTAAGCCCGGGACCGGCCTATGGCTACACCTTC. Its protein is CASSLSPGPAYGYTF.

The V and J genes are TRBV7-9 and TRBJ2-2, with 8 nucleotides matching TRBD1. This CDR3 comprises 17 residues. J gave up 1 base and V 5 bases, and 9 bases lay outside the gene matches. Germline assignment: CDR1 SEHNR and CDR2 FQNEAQ (reference sequence). The CDR3 sequence is CASSPGVGTGNTGELFF. The CDR3 nucleotides are TGTGCCAGCAGCCCGGGCGTTGGGACAGGGAACACCGGGGAGCTGTTTTTT.

The V call is TRBV4-1, the J call TRBJ1-5; D is perhaps TRBD1 (5 bases). The germline V gene encodes CDR1 MGHRA and CDR2 YSYEKL. The CDR3 length is 14 residues. The V end lost 3 bases, the J end lost 1 base, and 7 bases lay between the germline ends. CDR3 sequence (DNA): TGCGCCAGCAGCCATTGGACAAGCAATCAGCCCCAGCATTTT. Amino acid sequence: CASSHWTSNQPQHF.

J is TRBJ2-4 and V is TRBV7-9, with TRBD1 matching 7 bases. With the DNA end fitting TRBJ2-7 better, the J assignment may be wrong. This CDR3 has 14 amino acids. Germline lookup yields CDR1 SEHNR and CDR2 FQNEAQ (reference sequence). CDR3 region: CASSFATGNYEQYF. The CDR3 DNA follows: TGTGCCAGCAGCTTCGCGACAGGGAACTACGAGCAGTACTTC.

This chain uses TRBV9 with TRBJ2-3; D is perhaps TRBD2 (6 bases). The CDR3 covers 15 residues. With 0 bases removed from V and 5 bases from J, the gap between germline ends came to 13 bases. CDR1 and CDR2 from the germline V gene are SGDLS and YYNGEE. CDR3 loop: CASSVEGGFVDTQYF. CDR3 in DNA: TGTGCCAGCAGCGTAGAAGGAGGGTTTGTAGATACGCAGTATTTT.

Only a few counts were recorded for this clonotype. The chain carries TRBV7-9 and TRBJ1-1; no clear D gene. Trimming took off 1 base at V and 4 bases at J, with 13 bases between the two ends. The CDR3 has 15 residues. Germline CDR1 SEHNR, CDR2 FQNEAQ (reference sequence). The CDR3 here is CASSLGVGRVTEAFF. The CDR3 nucleotides are TGTGCCAGCAGCTTAGGTGTTGGGAGGGTCACTGAAGCTTTCTTT.

The chain couples TRBV20-1 to TRBJ2-5, with D tentatively TRBD2 (5 bases). Germline assignment: CDR1 DFQATT and CDR2 SNEGSKA (reference sequence). This CDR3 comprises 15 residues. Between the trimmed V and J ends, which lost 2 bases and 5 bases, there was a span of 18 bases. This chain's CDR3 is CSARSPRGSSETQYF. CDR3 sequence (DNA): TGCAGTGCTAGAAGTCCCCGGGGTAGTTCGGAGACCCAGTACTTC.

Details on this clonotype: A much larger clone lies one base from this, so it may be a read error. The chain employs TRBV7-9 and TRBJ2-1; 10 bases are shared with TRBD2. This CDR3 has 16 amino acids. Germline assignment: CDR1 SEHNR and CDR2 FQNEAQ (reference sequence). CDR3 sequence: CASSLPSGREYNERFF. The CDR3 DNA is TGTGCCAGCAGCTTGCCTAGCGGGAGAGAATACAATGAGCGGTTCTTC.

V usage is TRBV25-1 and J usage is TRBJ1-4, with D possibly being TRBD1 (5 bases). Germline CDR1 reads MGHDK; CDR2 reads SYGVNS. Between the trimmed V and J ends, which lost 4 bases and 8 bases, there was a span of 17 bases. This CDR3 is 15 amino acids long. The CDR3 bases are TGTGCCAGCAGTGGGTTCGGGGCGATAGGGGAAAAACTGTTTTTT. Residues: CASSGFGAIGEKLFF.

The chain joins TRBV27 to TRBJ2-7, with 8 bases matching TRBD1. With 4 bases clipped from V and 2 bases from J, the junction kept 7 bases outside the gene matches. Looked up from germline, CDR1 is MNHEY and CDR2 is SMNVEV (reference sequence). The CDR3 sequence is 15 residues long. The CDR3 DNA reads as TGTGCCAGCAGTTATCAGGGACAGGTGGCCTACGAGCAGTACTTC. Encoded protein: CASSYQGQVAYEQYF.

The chain carries TRBV20-1 and TRBJ1-3; D is perhaps TRBD1 (5 bases). CDR3 length: 13 amino acids. Per germline, CDR1 DFQATT and CDR2 SNEGSKA (reference sequence). V was shortened by 6 bases and J by 3 bases, with 12 bases between the two germline ends. This CDR3 reads CSAAGTDGNTIYF. DNA for the CDR3: TGCAGTGCGGCCGGGACGGATGGAAACACCATATATTTT.

This clonotype turned up a few times. This sequence joins TRBV4-3 and TRBJ2-1; D call uncertain. Looked up from germline, CDR1 is LGHNA and CDR2 is YSLEER. The CDR3 has 16 amino acids. V was trimmed by 4 bases and J by 5 bases, leaving 18 bases between them. Written as DNA, the CDR3 is TGCGCCAGCAGCCTCCTTCCGGGTACGGTCGACAATGAGCAGTTCTTC. Encoded protein: CASSLLPGTVDNEQFF.

This clonotype showed up just a few times. The chain recombines TRBV20-1 with TRBJ1-1; 8 bases are shared with TRBD1. This CDR3 contains 15 residues. The ends lost 0 bases at V and 4 bases at J; junction bases unmatched: 7. Germline loops: CDR1 DFQATT, CDR2 SNEGSKA (reference sequence). The CDR3 nucleotides read TGCAGTGCTAGAGATCCATCACAGGGGGTCACTGAAGCTTTCTTT. This codes for CSARDPSQGVTEAFF.